This TCR beta chain originates from a study of blood T cell repertoires in COVID-19. About the research overall: Italy, Spain and the United States were the sources of the convalescent and acute COVID-19 samples.

The CDR3 covers 15 residues. Germline V gene data show CDR1 as SGHVS and CDR2 as FQNEAQ. V was cut by 5 bases and J by 5 bases, with 15 bases left in between. TCRdb keeps only in-frame clones here, not all; method: immunoSEQ multiplex PCR. The repertoire holds about 180,000 clones, with 89% as singletons. The sequence was obtained from a woman in her thirties or forties with acute COVID-19. The chain recombines TRBV7-8 with TRBJ2-2; D not certain. Sequenced material: PBMCs or T cells enriched from blood (not recorded which). In nucleotides, the CDR3 is TGTGCCAGCAGCCCAATCCGGGTACGGACCGGGGAGCTGTTTTTT. It yields the protein CASSPIRVRTGELFF. Filled out from reference TRBV7-8 and TRBJ2-2, the complete variable domain reads GAGVSQSPRYKVAKRGQDVALRCDPISGHVSLFWYQQALGQGPEFLTYFQNEAQLDKSGLPSDRFFAERPEGSVSTLKIQRTQQEDSAVYLCASSPIRVRTGELFFGEGSRLTVL.